These 9 T cell receptor beta chains share one sample of origin, sequenced in a study of cytomegalovirus exposure and HLA in healthy donors. 13 Jbeta primers and 60 Vbeta primers were used for the PCR. The assay was immunoSEQ multiplex PCR, and TCRdb's table has in-frame clones only and misses some. Among under 200,000 clones listed, under 80% were seen once. The sequenced sample consisted of PBMCs. The receptors come from a female donor in good health and CMV-seronegative.

J is TRBJ1-5 and V is TRBV12-2; no DNA check was done on the table's D call, TRBD1. TRBV12-2 is designated a pseudogene. CDR3 size: 18 residues. CDR3 sequence: CASRLAVDRARRNQPQHF. CDR3 nucleotides: TGTGCAAGTCGCTTAGCGGTCGACAGGGCCAGGAGGAATCAGCCCCAGCATTTT.

This rearrangement joins TRBV9 to TRBJ1-2, with D possibly being TRBD1 (6 bases). CDR1 and CDR2 from the germline V gene are SGDLS and YYNGEE. This CDR3 has 16 residues. With 0 bases removed from V and 3 bases from J, the gap between germline ends came to 15 bases. CDR3 coding DNA: TGTGCCAGCAGCGTAGATGGGTCAGGGGTTGACTATGGCTACACCTTC. Translated, it gives CASSVDGSGVDYGYTF.

The chain joins TRBV7-8 to TRBJ2-1; 11 nucleotides match TRBD2. This CDR3 contains 15 residues. The V gene's germline CDR1 is SGHVS and CDR2 FQNEAQ. With 4 bases clipped from V and 5 bases from J, the junction kept 4 bases outside the gene matches. CDR3 nucleotide sequence: TGTGCCAGCAGCTCACTGGGACTAGCGGACAATGAGCAGTTCTTC. This codes for CASSSLGLADNEQFF.

The rearrangement uses TRBV5-6 and TRBJ1-1; 7 bases line up with TRBD1. There are 15 residues in the CDR3. Germline V gives CDR1 SGHDT, CDR2 YYEEEE. J was trimmed by 6 bases and V by 3 bases; bases with no gene match: 11. This CDR3 reads CASSSPTGPGAEAFF. CDR3 DNA: TGTGCCAGCAGCTCGCCGACAGGGCCGGGCGCTGAAGCTTTCTTT. Full variable domain (remainder filled in from reference TRBV5-6 and TRBJ1-1): DAGVTQSPTHLIKTRGQQVTLRCSPKSGHDTVSWYQQALGQGPQFIFQYYEEEERQRGNFPDRFSGHQFPNYSSELNVNALLLGDSALYLCASSSPTGPGAEAFFGQGTRLTVV.

The chain joins TRBV4-3 to TRBJ2-2, with D tentatively TRBD2 (6 bases). The germline CDR1 and CDR2 sequences are LGHNA and YSLEER. The CDR3 runs 14 residues. V was cut by 0 bases and J by 6 bases, with 8 bases left in between. The CDR3 loop reads CASSQEGEAGELFF. CDR3 bases: TGCGCCAGCAGCCAAGAAGGGGAGGCCGGGGAGCTGTTTTTT.

The V and J genes are TRBV28 and TRBJ1-2; tentative D call: TRBD1 (5 bases). V was pared by 3 bases and J by 4 bases, with 12 bases between. Germline CDR1 MDHEN, CDR2 SYDVKM. The CDR3 contains 14 residues. The chain's CDR3 is CASSFEPQGYGYTF. The CDR3 DNA reads as TGTGCCAGCAGTTTCGAACCGCAGGGCTATGGCTACACCTTC.

The J gene is TRBJ1-1, the V gene TRBV28, with 7 positions matching TRBD1. V trimming: 10 bases; J trimming: 1 base; junction bases outside the gene matches: 9. The germline CDR1 and CDR2 sequences are MDHEN and SYDVKM. There are 14 residues in the CDR3. In DNA form, the CDR3 reads TGTGCCACCCGGGACAGTTGGGGGAACACTGAAGCTTTCTTT. The encoded protein is CATRDSWGNTEAFF.

This chain connects TRBV19 to TRBJ1-1; D ambiguous. Trimming shortened V by 2 bases and J by 3 bases, and 7 bases separated the two germline ends. The CDR3 covers 13 residues. The germline CDR1 and CDR2 sequences are LNHDA and SQIVND (reference sequence). CDR3 residues: CASSINPDTEAFF. The CDR3 bases are TGTGCCAGTAGTATAAACCCAGACACTGAAGCTTTCTTT. The full variable domain, completed using reference TRBV19 and TRBJ1-1, is DGGITQSPKYLFRKEGQNVTLSCEQNLNHDAMYWYRQDPGQGLRLIYYSQIVNDFQKGDIAEGYSVSREKKESFPLTVTSAQKNPTAFYLCASSINPDTEAFFGQGTRLTVV.

This clone was observed once. The rearrangement uses TRBV19 and TRBJ2-7; possibly TRBD1 for D (6 bases). Germline values: CDR1 LNHDA, CDR2 SQIVND (reference sequence). The CDR3 length is 15 residues. V lost 7 bases and J lost 0, with 16 bases in between. The CDR3 nucleotides are TGTGCCAGTACTTTGAGTCCAGGGGTCTCCTACGAGCAGTACTTC. Translating it yields CASTLSPGVSYEQYF.